This TCR beta chain emerged from a study of blood T cell repertoires in COVID-19. Looked up from germline, CDR1 is KGHSH and CDR2 is LQKENI. V dropped 1 base and J dropped 1 base, with 7 bases sitting between them. This CDR3 has 14 residues. Clones were read by immunoSEQ multiplex PCR, and TCRdb kept only the in-frame ones, dropping some. The sample lists around 80,000 clones; roughly 85% were seen once. The sequence came from a man aged 50 to 59 with COVID-19, enrolled during active disease. Material for sequencing was peripheral blood. The chain carries TRBV18 and TRBJ1-1; D may be TRBD1 (5 bases). The CDR3 is CASSPQGPNTEAFF. The DNA for the CDR3 is TGTGCCAGCTCACCACAGGGGCCGAACACTGAAGCTTTCTTT.